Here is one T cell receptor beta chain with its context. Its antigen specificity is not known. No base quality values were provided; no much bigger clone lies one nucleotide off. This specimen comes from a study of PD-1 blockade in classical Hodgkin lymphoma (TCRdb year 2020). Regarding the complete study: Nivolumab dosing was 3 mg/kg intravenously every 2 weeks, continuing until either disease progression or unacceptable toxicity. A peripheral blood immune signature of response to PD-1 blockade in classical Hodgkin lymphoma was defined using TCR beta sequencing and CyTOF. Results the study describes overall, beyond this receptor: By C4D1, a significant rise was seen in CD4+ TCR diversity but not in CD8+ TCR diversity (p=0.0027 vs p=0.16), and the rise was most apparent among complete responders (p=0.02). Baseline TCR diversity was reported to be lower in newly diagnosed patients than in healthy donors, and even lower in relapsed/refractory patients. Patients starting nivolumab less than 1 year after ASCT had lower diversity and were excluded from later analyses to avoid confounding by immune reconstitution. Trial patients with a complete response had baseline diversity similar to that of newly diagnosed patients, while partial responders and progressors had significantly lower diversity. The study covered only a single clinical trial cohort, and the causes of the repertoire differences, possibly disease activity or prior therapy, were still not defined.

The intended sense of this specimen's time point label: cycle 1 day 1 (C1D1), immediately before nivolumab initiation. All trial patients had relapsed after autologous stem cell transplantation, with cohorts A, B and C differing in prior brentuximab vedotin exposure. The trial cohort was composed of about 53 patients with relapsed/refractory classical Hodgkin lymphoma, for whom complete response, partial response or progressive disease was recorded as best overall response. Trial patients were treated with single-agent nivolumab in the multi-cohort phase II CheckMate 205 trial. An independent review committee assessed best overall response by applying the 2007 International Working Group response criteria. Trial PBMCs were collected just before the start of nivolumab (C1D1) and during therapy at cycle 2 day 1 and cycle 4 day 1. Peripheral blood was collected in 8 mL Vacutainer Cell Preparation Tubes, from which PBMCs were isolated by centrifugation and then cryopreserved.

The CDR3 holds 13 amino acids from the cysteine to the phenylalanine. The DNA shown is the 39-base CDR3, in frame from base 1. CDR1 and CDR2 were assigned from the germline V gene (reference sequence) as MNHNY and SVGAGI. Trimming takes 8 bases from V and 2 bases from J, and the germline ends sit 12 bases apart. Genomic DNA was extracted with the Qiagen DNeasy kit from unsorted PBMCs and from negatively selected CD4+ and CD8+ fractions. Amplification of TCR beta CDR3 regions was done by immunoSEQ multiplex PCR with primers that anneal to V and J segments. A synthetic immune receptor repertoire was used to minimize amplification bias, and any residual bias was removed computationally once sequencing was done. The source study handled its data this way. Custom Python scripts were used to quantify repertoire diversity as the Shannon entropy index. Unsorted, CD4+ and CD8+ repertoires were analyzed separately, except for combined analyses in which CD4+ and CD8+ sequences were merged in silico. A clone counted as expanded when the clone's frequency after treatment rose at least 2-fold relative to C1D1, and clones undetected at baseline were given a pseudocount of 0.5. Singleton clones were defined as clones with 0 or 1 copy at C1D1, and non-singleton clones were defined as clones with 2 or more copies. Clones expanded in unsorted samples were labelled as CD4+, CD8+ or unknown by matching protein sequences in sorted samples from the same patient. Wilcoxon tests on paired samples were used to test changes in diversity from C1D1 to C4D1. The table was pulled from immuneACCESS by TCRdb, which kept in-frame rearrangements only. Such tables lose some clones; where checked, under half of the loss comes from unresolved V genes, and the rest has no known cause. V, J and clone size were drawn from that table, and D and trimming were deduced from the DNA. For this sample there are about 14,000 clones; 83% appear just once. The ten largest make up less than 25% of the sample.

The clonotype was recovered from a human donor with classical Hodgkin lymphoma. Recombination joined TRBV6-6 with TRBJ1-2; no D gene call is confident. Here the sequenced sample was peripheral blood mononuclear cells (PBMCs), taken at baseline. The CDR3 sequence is CASVKQPNYGYTF. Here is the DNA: TGTGCCAGCGTGAAACAGCCAAACTATGGCTACACCTTC.